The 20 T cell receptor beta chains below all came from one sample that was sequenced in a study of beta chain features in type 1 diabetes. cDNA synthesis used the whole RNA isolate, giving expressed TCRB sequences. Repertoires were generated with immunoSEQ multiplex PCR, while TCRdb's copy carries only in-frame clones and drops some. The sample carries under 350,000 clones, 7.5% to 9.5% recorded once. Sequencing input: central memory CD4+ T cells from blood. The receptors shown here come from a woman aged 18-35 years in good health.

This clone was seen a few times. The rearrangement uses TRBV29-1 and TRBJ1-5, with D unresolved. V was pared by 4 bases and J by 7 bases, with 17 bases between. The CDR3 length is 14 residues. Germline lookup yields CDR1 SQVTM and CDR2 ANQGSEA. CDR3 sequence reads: CSVVLTSLGQPQHF. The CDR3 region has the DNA TGCAGCGTTGTGTTGACCTCGCTGGGACAGCCCCAGCATTTT.

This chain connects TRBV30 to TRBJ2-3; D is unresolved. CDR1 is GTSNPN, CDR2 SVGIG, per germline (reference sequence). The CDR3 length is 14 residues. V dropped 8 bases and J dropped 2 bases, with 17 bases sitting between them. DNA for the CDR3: TGTGCCCGGATCGCTAGAACCTTCACAGATACGCAGTATTTT. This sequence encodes CARIARTFTDTQYF. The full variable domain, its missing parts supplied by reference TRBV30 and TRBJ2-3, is SQTIHQWPATLVQPVGSPLSLECTVEGTSNPNLYWYRQAAGRGLQLLFYSVGIGQISSEVPQNLSASRPQDRQFILSSKKLLLSDSGFYLCARIARTFTDTQYFGPGTRLTVL.

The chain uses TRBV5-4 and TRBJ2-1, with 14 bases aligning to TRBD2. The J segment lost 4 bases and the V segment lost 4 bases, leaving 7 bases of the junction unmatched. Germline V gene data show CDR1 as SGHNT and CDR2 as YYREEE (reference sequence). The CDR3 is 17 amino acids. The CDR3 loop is CASSLRLAGGAYNEQFF. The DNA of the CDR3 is TGTGCCAGCAGCCTCCGACTAGCGGGAGGGGCATACAATGAGCAGTTCTTC.

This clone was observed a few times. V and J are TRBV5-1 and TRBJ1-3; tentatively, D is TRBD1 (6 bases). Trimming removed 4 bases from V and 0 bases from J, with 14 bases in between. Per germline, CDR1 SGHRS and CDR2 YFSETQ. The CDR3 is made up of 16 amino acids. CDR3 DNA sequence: TGCGCCAGCAGCGGGACGACAGGATACTCTGGAAACACCATATATTTT. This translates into CASSGTTGYSGNTIYF. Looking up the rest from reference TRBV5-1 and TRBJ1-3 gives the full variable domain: KAGVTQTPRYLIKTRGQQVTLSCSPISGHRSVSWYQQTPGQGLQFLFEYFSETQRNKGNFPGRFSGRQFSNSRSEMNVSTLELGDSALYLCASSGTTGYSGNTIYFGEGSWLTVV.

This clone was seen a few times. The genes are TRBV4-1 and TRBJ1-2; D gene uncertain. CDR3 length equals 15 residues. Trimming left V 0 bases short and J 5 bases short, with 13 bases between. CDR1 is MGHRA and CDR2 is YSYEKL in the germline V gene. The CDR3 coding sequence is TGCGCCAGCAGCCAAGATCCGAGACTAGGGTATGGCTACACCTTC. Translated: CASSQDPRLGYGYTF.

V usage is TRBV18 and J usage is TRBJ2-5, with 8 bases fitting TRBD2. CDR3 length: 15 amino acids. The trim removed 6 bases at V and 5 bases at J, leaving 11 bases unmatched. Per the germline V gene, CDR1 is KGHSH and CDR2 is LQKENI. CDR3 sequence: CASSPSRGGRETQYF. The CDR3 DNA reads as TGTGCCAGCTCCCCATCCCGGGGGGGCCGGGAGACCCAGTACTTC.

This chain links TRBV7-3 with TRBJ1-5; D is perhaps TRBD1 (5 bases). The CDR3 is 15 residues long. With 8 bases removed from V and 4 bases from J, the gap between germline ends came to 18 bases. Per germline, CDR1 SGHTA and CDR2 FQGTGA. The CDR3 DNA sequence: TGTGCCAGCCGCAAGGGGTACTATATGAATCAGCCCCAGCATTTT. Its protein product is CASRKGYYMNQPQHF.

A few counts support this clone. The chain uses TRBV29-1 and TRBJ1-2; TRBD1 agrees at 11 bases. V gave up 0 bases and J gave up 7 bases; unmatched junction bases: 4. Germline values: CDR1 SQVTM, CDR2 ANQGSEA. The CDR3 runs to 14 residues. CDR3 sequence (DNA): TGCAGCGTTGAAGATCAGGACAGGGGGCTTGGCTACACCTTC. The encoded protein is CSVEDQDRGLGYTF.

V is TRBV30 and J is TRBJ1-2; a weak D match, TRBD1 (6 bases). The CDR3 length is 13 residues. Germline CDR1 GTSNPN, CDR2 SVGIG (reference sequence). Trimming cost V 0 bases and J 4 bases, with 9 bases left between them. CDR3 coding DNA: TGTGCCTGGAGTGTACAGGGTTCCTATGGCTACACCTTC. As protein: CAWSVQGSYGYTF.

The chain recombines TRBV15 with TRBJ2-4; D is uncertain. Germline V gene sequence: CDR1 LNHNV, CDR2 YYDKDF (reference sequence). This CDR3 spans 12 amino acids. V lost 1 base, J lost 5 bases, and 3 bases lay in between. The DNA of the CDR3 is TGTGCCACCAGCAGAGGGCAAAACATTCAGTACTTC. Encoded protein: CATSRGQNIQYF.

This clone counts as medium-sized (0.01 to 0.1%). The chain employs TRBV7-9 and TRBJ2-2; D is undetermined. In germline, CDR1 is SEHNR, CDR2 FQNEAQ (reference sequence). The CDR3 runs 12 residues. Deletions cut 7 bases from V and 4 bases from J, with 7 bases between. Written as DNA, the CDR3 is TGTGCCAGCACCGTACGCACCGGGGAGCTGTTTTTT. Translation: CASTVRTGELFF.

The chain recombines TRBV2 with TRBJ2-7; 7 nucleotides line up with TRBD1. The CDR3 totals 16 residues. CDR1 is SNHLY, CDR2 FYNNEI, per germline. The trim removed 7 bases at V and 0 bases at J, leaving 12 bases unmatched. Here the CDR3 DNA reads TGTGCCAGCAAACCTGTCGACAGGGTCTCCTCCTACGAGCAGTACGTC. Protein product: CASKPVDRVSSYEQYV.

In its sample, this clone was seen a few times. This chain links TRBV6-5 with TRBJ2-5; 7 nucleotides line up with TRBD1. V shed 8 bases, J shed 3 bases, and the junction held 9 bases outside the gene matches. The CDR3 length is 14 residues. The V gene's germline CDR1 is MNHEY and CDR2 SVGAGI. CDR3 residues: CASRLDRDEETQYF. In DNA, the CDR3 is TGTGCCAGCCGTTTAGACAGGGATGAAGAGACCCAGTACTTC.

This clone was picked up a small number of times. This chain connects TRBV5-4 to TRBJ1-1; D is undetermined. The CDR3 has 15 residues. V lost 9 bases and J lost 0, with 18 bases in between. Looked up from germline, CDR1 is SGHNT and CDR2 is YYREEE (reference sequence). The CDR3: CAISLPSTMNTEAFF. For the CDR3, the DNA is TGTGCCATAAGCTTGCCCTCCACCATGAACACTGAAGCTTTCTTT.

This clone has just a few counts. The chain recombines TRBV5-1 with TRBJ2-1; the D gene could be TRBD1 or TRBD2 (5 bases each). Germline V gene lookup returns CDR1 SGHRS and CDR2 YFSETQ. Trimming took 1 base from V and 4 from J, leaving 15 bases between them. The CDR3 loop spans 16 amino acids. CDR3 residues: CASSLSLGTGYNEQFF. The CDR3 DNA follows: TGCGCCAGCAGCTTGAGTCTCGGGACGGGATACAATGAGCAGTTCTTC. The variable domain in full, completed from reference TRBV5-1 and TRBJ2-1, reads KAGVTQTPRYLIKTRGQQVTLSCSPISGHRSVSWYQQTPGQGLQFLFEYFSETQRNKGNFPGRFSGRQFSNSRSEMNVSTLELGDSALYLCASSLSLGTGYNEQFFGPGTRLTVL.

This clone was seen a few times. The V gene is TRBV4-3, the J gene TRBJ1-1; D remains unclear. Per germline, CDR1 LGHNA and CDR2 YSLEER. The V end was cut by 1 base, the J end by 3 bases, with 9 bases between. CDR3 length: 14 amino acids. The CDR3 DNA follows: TGCGCCAGCAGCCAAGTCTGGGTAGACACTGAAGCTTTCTTT. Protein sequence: CASSQVWVDTEAFF.

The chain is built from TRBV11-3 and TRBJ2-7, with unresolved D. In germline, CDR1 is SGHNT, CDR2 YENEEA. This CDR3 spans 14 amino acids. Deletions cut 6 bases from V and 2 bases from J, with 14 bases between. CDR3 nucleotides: TGTGCCAGCAGTAGACCGAGCCAGCCCTACGAGCAGTACTTC. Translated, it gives CASSRPSQPYEQYF.

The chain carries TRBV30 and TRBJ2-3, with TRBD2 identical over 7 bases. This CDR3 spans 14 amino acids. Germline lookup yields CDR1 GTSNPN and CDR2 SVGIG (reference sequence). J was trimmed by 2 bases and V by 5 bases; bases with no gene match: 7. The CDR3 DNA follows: TGTGCCTGGGGGGCGGGAGCTGCCACAGATACGCAGTATTTT. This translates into CAWGAGAATDTQYF.

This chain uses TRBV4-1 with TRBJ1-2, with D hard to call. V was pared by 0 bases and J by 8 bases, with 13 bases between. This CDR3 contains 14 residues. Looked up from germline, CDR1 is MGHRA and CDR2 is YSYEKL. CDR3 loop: CASSQESNRAGYTF. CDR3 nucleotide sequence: TGCGCCAGCAGCCAAGAGTCCAATAGGGCAGGCTACACCTTC.

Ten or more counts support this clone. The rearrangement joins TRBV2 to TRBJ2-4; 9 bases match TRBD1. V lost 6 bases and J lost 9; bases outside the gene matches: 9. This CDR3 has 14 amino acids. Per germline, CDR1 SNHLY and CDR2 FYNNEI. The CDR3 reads CASSLDMDRGIQYF. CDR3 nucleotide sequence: TGTGCCAGCAGCCTTGATATGGACAGGGGCATTCAGTACTTC.